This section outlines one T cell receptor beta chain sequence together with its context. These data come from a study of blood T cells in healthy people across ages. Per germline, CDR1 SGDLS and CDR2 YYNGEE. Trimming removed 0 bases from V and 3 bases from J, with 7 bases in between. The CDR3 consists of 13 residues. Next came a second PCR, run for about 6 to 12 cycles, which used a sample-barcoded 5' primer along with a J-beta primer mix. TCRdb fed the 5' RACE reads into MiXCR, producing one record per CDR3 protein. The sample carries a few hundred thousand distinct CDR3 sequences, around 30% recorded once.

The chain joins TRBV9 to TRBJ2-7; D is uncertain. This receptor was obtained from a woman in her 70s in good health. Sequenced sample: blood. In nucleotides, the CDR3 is TGTGCCAGCAGCGTAGGGATTGACTACGAGCAGTACTTC. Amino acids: CASSVGIDYEQYF.